The 19 T cell receptor beta chains given below trace back to one sample, sequenced in a study of blood T cell repertoires in COVID-19. Some clones are missing from TCRdb's copy, which holds only in-frame ones; the method was immunoSEQ multiplex PCR. The sample carries some 150,000 clones, 84% recorded once. Sequencing was carried out using peripheral blood. These receptors originate from a woman aged 45-60 years with acute or convalescent COVID-19.

The chain links TRBV5-1 to TRBJ1-1; D may be TRBD1 (6 bases). This CDR3 is built from 15 residues. From germline, CDR1 is SGHRS and CDR2 YFSETQ. Trimming stripped 4 bases from V and 2 bases from J, with 15 bases between. The CDR3 sequence: CASSMLQGGNTEAFF. The CDR3 DNA is TGCGCCAGCAGCATGTTACAGGGTGGTAACACTGAAGCTTTCTTT.

The chain employs TRBV27 and TRBJ1-6; D gene unclear. Germline CDR1 and CDR2: MNHEY and SMNVEV (reference sequence). There are 15 residues in the CDR3. Trimming removed 2 bases at V and 7 bases at J, with 12 bases between. The CDR3 sequence: CASSLIVQVNSPLHF. The CDR3 region has the DNA TGTGCCAGCAGTTTAATCGTCCAGGTGAATTCACCCCTCCACTTT.

This clone appeared many times. The chain has TRBV18 and TRBJ2-7; 8 bases map to TRBD1. V shed 4 bases and J 3 bases; nucleotides not matched to a gene: 8. CDR3 length: 15 residues. Germline lookup yields CDR1 KGHSH and CDR2 LQKENI. The DNA of the CDR3 is TGTGCCAGCTCACGTGGACAGGGTCATTTCTACGAGCAGTACTTC. Its translation: CASSRGQGHFYEQYF.

The CDR3 nucleotides are TGTGCCAGCAGCCAGACGACTAGCACAGATACGCAGTATTTT. Residues: CASSQTTSTDTQYF. This chain connects TRBV4-2 to TRBJ2-3; D ambiguous. V lost 3 bases, J lost 0 bases, and 7 bases lay in between. Germline values: CDR1 LGHNA, CDR2 YNFKEQ. This CDR3 is 14 amino acids long.

This rearrangement joins TRBV15 to TRBJ2-7, with D perhaps TRBD2 (6 bases). The CDR3 consists of 16 residues. CDR1 and CDR2 from the germline V gene are LNHNV and YYDKDF (reference sequence). With 0 bases removed from V and 3 bases from J, the gap between germline ends came to 15 bases. The CDR3 is CATSRDSGYGGYEQYF. The CDR3 DNA reads TGTGCCACCAGCAGAGATTCCGGGTACGGGGGCTACGAGCAGTACTTC.

This clone was found a few times. This chain's CDR3 is CASSLGRDGYTF. In DNA form, the CDR3 reads TGTGCCAGCAGTTTAGGGAGGGATGGCTACACCTTC. The chain recombines TRBV12-3 or TRBV12-4 with TRBJ1-2; no clear D gene. Trimming cost V 1 base and J 6 bases, with 6 bases left between them. This CDR3 spans 12 amino acids.

This clone occurred a few times. This chain links TRBV7-8 with TRBJ1-4; no definite D call. Trimming pared 5 bases from V and 8 bases from J, leaving 12 bases between. The CDR3 has 13 residues. CDR1 is SGHVS and CDR2 is FQNEAQ in the germline V gene. DNA of the CDR3: TGTGCCAGCAGCCAGACCCGGCGGGAAAAACTGTTTTTT. Its translation is CASSQTRREKLFF.

The chain combines TRBV28 with TRBJ1-1, with D unresolved. The CDR3 is made up of 14 amino acids. The germline V gene has CDR1 MDHEN and CDR2 SYDVKM. Trimming removed 6 bases at V and 1 base at J, with 12 bases between. This chain's CDR3 is CASSLQSKNTEAFF. The CDR3 DNA reads as TGTGCCAGCAGCTTGCAGTCGAAGAACACTGAAGCTTTCTTT.

The chain couples TRBV29-1 to TRBJ2-3; D gene uncertain. CDR1 SQVTM and CDR2 ANQGSEA come from the germline V gene. Trimming cost V 5 bases and J 6 bases, with 18 bases left between them. The CDR3 covers 14 residues. The CDR3 DNA reads TGCAGCGTTCAGCGTACCTATGCTTCCGATACGCAGTATTTT. Its translation is CSVQRTYASDTQYF.

This clone showed up just once. CDR3 sequence (DNA): TGTGCCAGCAGCCTCAGACAGGGTGGGGACCCGAACACTGAAGCTTTCTTT. Translated: CASSLRQGGDPNTEAFF. The genes are TRBV5-5 and TRBJ1-1; 7 positions agree with TRBD1. The germline V gene encodes CDR1 SGHKS and CDR2 YYEKEE (reference sequence). V gave up 4 bases and J gave up 1 base; unmatched junction bases: 13. This CDR3 is built from 17 residues.

The J gene is TRBJ2-2, the V gene TRBV6-6; D is unclear. The germline gives CDR1 MNHNY, CDR2 SVGAGI (reference sequence). This CDR3 contains 14 residues. V was clipped by 7 bases and J by 0 bases, with 9 bases between them. CDR3 loop: CASKLPSNTGELFF. DNA for the CDR3: TGTGCCAGCAAACTTCCATCGAACACCGGGGAGCTGTTTTTT.

The rearrangement joins TRBV29-1 to TRBJ2-3; D might be TRBD2 (6 bases). V lost 5 bases and J 2 bases, leaving 11 bases between the germline ends. Per germline, CDR1 SQVTM and CDR2 ANQGSEA. CDR3 length: 13 amino acids. In DNA, the CDR3 is TGCAGCGTTCGAGGGAGGCACACAGATACGCAGTATTTT. As protein: CSVRGRHTDTQYF.

Note on this clone: This same CDR3 is encoded by further DNA sequences in the sample. V usage is TRBV2 and J usage is TRBJ2-7, with D unclear. CDR3 size: 11 residues. Germline V gene lookup returns CDR1 SNHLY and CDR2 FYNNEI. Trimming pared 5 bases from V and 3 bases from J, leaving 5 bases between. The DNA of the CDR3 is TGTGCCAGCAGTTACAGCTACGAGCAGTACTTC. It translates to CASSYSYEQYF.

The chain links TRBV20-1 to TRBJ2-7; 8 bases match TRBD1. The CDR3 has 14 amino acids. Germline lookup yields CDR1 DFQATT and CDR2 SNEGSKA (reference sequence). J lost 1 base, V lost 3 bases, and 5 bases had no gene match. The CDR3 protein is CSASWTGLSYEQYF. The CDR3 DNA reads TGCAGTGCTAGTTGGACAGGGTTGTCCTACGAGCAGTACTTC.

The rearrangement joins TRBV5-1 to TRBJ2-3; D may be TRBD1 (6 bases). Per germline, CDR1 SGHRS and CDR2 YFSETQ. The CDR3 consists of 16 residues. The V and J ends lost 0 bases and 1 base respectively, with 12 bases between them. The CDR3 spells CASSLGRGGGTDTQYF. Written as DNA, the CDR3 is TGCGCCAGCAGCTTGGGTCGAGGGGGTGGCACAGATACGCAGTATTTT.

The chain uses TRBV27 and TRBJ1-3; no clear D gene. This CDR3 spans 15 amino acids. Germline CDR1 is MNHEY and CDR2 is SMNVEV (reference sequence). V was cut by 0 bases and J by 4 bases, with 10 bases left in between. CDR3 DNA: TGTGCCAGCAGTTTATCGGCAACCGTCGGAAACACCATATATTTT. Encoded protein: CASSLSATVGNTIYF.

This clone was found a few times. J is TRBJ1-1 and V is TRBV7-6, with a weak D call TRBD1 (6 bases). CDR3 length: 14 amino acids. Trimming removed 2 bases from V and 4 bases from J, with 11 bases in between. CDR1 SGHVS and CDR2 FNYEAQ come from the germline V gene. The CDR3 sequence: CASSLFSGATEAFF. Written as DNA, the CDR3 is TGTGCCAGCAGCTTATTCTCAGGGGCCACTGAAGCTTTCTTT.

The rearrangement links TRBV5-8 to TRBJ2-1, with 9 bases aligning to TRBD2. Germline loops: CDR1 SGHTS, CDR2 YDEGEE. The CDR3 covers 12 residues. Germline trimming cut 8 bases from V and 4 bases from J; bases unmatched to any gene: 1. CDR3 sequence: CARAGGYNEQFF. The CDR3 nucleotides read TGTGCCAGGGCGGGGGGGTACAATGAGCAGTTCTTC.

The chain employs TRBV30 and TRBJ2-3, with TRBD2 matching over 10 bases. CDR3 size: 19 residues. The trim removed 2 bases at V and 0 bases at J, leaving 14 bases unmatched. Germline V CDR1 and CDR2: GTSNPN, SVGIG (reference sequence). In DNA, the CDR3 is TGTGCCTGGAGTTTTGAGCGAGCTAGCGGGGGACCTAGCACAGATACGCAGTATTTT. Translating it yields CAWSFERASGGPSTDTQYF.